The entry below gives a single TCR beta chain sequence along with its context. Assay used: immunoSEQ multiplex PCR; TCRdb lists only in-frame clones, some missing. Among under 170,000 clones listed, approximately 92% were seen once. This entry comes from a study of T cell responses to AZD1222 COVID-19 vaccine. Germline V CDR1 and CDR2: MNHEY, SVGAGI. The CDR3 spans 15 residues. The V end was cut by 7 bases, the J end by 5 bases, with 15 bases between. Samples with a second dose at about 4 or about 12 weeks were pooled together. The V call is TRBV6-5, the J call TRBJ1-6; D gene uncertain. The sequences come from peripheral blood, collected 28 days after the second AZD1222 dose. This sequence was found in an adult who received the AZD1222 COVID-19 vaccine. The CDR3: CASTRFRGNNSPLHF. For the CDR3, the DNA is TGTGCCAGCACCCGATTCCGGGGAAATAATTCACCCCTCCACTTT.